This T cell receptor (beta chain) was sequenced in a study of beta chain features in type 1 diabetes. Findings of the study overall: There was a moderate but significant shortening of TCRB CDR3s in all four CD4+ subsets of Type 1 diabetes patients.

The isolated RNA, all of it, was reverse transcribed, so expressed TCRB transcripts were what got sequenced. The table came from immunoSEQ multiplex PCR; TCRdb's copy has only in-frame clones and leaves some out. The table records 310,000 or so clones, approximately 9.7% of them present only once. Trimming took 4 bases from V and 5 from J, leaving 18 bases between them. This CDR3 comprises 15 residues. Germline assignment: CDR1 LGHNA and CDR2 YSLEER. A remark on this clone: What it recognizes is unknown.

The chain recombines TRBV4-3 with TRBJ2-7, with no clear D. This clonotype originated in a man aged 25-40 years with type 1 diabetes. The sample consisted of central memory CD4+ T cells from blood. Here the CDR3 DNA reads TGCGCCAGCAGCCTAAAGTTGGGGAAAGCTAACGAGCAGTACTTC. It translates to CASSLKLGKANEQYF.